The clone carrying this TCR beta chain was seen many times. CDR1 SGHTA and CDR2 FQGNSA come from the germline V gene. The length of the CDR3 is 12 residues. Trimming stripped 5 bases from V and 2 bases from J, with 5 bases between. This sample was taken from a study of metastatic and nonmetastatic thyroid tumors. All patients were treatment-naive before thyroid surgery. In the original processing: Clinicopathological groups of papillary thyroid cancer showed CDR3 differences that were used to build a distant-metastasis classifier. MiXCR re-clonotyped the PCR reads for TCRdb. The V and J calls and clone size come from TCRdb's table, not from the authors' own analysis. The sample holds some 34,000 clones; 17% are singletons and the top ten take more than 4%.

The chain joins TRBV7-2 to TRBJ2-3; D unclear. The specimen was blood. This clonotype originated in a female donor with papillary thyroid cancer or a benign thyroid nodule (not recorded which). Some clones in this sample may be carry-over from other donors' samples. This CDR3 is CASSPPTDTQYF. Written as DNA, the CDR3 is TGTGCCAGCAGCCCCCCCACAGATACGCAGTATTTT.